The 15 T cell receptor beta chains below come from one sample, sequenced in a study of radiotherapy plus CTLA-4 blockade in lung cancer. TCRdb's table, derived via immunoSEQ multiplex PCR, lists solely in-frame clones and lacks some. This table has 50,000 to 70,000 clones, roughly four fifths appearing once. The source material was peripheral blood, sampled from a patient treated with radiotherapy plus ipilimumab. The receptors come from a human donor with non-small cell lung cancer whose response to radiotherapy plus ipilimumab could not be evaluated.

The CDR3 sequence is CASSVRGEGAGSYEQYF. The CDR3 nucleotides are TGTGCCAGCAGCGTCCGTGGGGAGGGAGCGGGGAGCTACGAGCAGTACTTC. This chain uses TRBV9 with TRBJ2-7; 7 bases map to TRBD2. The ends lost 2 bases at V and 3 bases at J; junction bases unmatched: 14. Germline CDR1 reads SGDLS; CDR2 reads YYNGEE. The CDR3 contains 17 residues. The whole variable domain, remainder taken from reference TRBV9 and TRBJ2-7, is DSGVTQTPKHLITATGQRVTLRCSPRSGDLSVYWYQQSLDQGLQFLIQYYNGEERAKGNILERFSAQQFPDLHSELNLSSLELGDSALYFCASSVRGEGAGSYEQYFGPGTRLTVT.

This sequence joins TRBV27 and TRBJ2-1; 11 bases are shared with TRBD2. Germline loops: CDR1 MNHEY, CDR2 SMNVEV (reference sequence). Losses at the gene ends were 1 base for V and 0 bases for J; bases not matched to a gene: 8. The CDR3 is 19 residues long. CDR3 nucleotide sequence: TGTGCCAGCAGTTTATTTAAACTAGCGGGAGACAGCTCCTACAATGAGCAGTTCTTC. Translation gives CASSLFKLAGDSSYNEQFF.

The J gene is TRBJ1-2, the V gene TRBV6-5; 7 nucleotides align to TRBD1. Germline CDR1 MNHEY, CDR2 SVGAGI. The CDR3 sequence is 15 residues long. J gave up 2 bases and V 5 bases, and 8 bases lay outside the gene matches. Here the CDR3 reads CASSISLTGNYGYTF. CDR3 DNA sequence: TGTGCCAGCAGTATATCTCTGACAGGGAACTATGGCTACACCTTC.

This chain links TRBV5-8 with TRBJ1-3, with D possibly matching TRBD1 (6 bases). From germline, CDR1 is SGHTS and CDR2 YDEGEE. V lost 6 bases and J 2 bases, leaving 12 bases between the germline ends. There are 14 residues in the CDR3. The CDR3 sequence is CASIVQGTGNTIYF. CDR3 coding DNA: TGTGCCAGCATCGTACAGGGAACTGGAAACACCATATATTTT. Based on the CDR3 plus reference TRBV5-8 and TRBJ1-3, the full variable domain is EAGVTQSPTHLIKTRGQQATLRCSPISGHTSVYWYQQALGLGLQFLLWYDEGEERNRGNFPPRFSGRQFPNYSSELNVNALELEDSALYLCASIVQGTGNTIYFGEGSWLTVV.

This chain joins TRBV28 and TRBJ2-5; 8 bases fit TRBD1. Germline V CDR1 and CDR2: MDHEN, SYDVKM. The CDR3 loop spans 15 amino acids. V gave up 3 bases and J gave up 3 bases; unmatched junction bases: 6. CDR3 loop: CASSLNRGFEETQYF. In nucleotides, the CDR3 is TGTGCCAGCAGTTTGAACAGGGGGTTTGAAGAGACCCAGTACTTC.

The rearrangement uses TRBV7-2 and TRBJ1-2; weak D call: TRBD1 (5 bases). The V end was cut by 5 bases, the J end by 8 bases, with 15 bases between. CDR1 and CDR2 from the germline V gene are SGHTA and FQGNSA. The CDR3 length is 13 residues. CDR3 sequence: CASSPQGTTGYTF. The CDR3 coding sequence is TGTGCCAGCAGCCCTCAGGGTACTACAGGCTACACCTTC.

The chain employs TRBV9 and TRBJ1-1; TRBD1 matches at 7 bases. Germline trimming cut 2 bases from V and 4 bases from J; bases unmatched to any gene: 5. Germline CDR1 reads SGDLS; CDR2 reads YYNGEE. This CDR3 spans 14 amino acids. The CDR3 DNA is TGTGCCAGCAGCGTTCTGGGACAGAGCACTGAAGCTTTCTTT. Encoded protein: CASSVLGQSTEAFF.

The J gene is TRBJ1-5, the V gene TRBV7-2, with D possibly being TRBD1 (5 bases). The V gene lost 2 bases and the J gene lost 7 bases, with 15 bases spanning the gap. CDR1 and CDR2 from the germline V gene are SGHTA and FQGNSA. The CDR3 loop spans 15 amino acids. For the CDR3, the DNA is TGTGCCAGCAGCTTAACCCTTTGGGGGGAGCAGCCCCAGCATTTT. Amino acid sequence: CASSLTLWGEQPQHF.

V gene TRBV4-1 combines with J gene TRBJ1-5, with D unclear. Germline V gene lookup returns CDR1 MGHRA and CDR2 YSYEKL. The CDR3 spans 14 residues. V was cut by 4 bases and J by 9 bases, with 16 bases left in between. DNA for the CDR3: TGCGCCAGCAGCCCGGGTCCCGAGCCGAGGCCCCAGCATTTT. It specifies CASSPGPEPRPQHF.

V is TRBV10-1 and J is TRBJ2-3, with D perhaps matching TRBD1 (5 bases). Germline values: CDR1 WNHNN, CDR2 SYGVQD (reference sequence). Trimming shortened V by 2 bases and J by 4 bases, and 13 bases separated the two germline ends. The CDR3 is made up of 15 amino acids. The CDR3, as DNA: TGCGCCAGCAGTGAGGGCGCAGGGTTGGCAGATACGCAGTATTTT. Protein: CASSEGAGLADTQYF.

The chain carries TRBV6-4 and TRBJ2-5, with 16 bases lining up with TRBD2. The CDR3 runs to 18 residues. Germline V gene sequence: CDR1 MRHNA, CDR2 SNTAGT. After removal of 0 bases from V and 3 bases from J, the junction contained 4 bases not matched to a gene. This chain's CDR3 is CASSDSGTSGGAEETQYF. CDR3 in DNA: TGTGCCAGCAGTGACTCCGGGACTAGCGGGGGGGCTGAAGAGACCCAGTACTTC.

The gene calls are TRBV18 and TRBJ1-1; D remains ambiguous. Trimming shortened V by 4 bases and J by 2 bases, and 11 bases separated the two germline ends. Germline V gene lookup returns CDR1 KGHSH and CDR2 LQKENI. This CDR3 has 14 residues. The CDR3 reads CASSRVQVNTEAFF. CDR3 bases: TGTGCCAGCTCACGGGTTCAGGTAAACACTGAAGCTTTCTTT. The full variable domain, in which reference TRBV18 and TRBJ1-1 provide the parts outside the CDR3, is NAGVMQNPRHLVRRRGQEARLRCSPMKGHSHVYWYRQLPEEGLKFMVYLQKENIIDESGMPKERFSAEFPKEGPSILRIQQVVRGDSAAYFCASSRVQVNTEAFFGQGTRLTVV.

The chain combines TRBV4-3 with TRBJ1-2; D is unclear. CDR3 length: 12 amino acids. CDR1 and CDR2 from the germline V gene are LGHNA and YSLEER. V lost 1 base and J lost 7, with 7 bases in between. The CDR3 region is CASSQAHGGYTF. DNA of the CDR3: TGCGCCAGCAGCCAAGCTCACGGTGGCTACACCTTC.

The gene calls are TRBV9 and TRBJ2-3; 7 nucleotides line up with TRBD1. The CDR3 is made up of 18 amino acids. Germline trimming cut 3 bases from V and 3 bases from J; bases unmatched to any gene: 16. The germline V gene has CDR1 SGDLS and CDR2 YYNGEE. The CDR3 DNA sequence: TGTGCCAGCAGCGGGGCCGGGAAATGGACAGGATATACAGATACGCAGTATTTT. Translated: CASSGAGKWTGYTDTQYF.

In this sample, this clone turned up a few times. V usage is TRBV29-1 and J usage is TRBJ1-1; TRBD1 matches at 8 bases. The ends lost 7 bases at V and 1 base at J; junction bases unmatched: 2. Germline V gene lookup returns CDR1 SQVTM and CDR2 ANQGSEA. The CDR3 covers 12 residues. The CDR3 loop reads CSAGTGNTEAFF. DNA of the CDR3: TGCAGCGCCGGGACAGGGAACACTGAAGCTTTCTTT.